What follows are 18 T cell receptor beta chains derived from one specimen sequenced in a study of cytomegalovirus exposure and HLA in healthy donors. With 60 Vbeta and 13 Jbeta primers, the PCR was carried out. The assay was immunoSEQ multiplex PCR, and TCRdb's table has in-frame clones only and misses some. Among about 85,000 clones listed, roughly 80% were seen once. The sequenced sample was PBMCs. The receptor source for this set is a man in his forties or fifties in good health and CMV-seropositive.

Here the CDR3 DNA reads TGTGCCACCAGCAAGCTAATTGGACCGAGGGTGCACACTGAAGCTTTCTTT. Amino acids: CATSKLIGPRVHTEAFF. The chain combines TRBV15 with TRBJ1-1; D is ambiguous. V lost 4 bases, J lost 3 bases, and 21 bases lay in between. CDR3 length: 17 amino acids. Germline loops: CDR1 LNHNV, CDR2 YYDKDF (reference sequence).

The rearrangement uses TRBV14 and TRBJ2-1; 8 nucleotides match TRBD1. Losses at the gene ends were 4 bases for V and 9 bases for J; bases not matched to a gene: 5. CDR1 and CDR2 (germline): SGHDN, FVKESK. The CDR3 length is 13 residues. CDR3 region: CASSRTGPSEQFF. In DNA form, the CDR3 reads TGTGCCAGCAGCCGGACAGGGCCTAGTGAGCAGTTCTTC. Variable domain in full (rest from reference TRBV14 and TRBJ2-1): EAGVTQFPSHSVIEKGQTVTLRCDPISGHDNLYWYRRVMGKEIKFLLHFVKESKQDESGMPNNRFLAERTGGTYSTLKVQPAELEDSGVYFCASSRTGPSEQFFGPGTRLTVL.

The chain employs TRBV11-2 and TRBJ2-2, with TRBD2 matching 11 bases. The germline CDR1 and CDR2 sequences are SGHAT and FQNNGV. The CDR3 is 17 amino acids. V dropped 1 base and J dropped 4; count of bases not matched to a gene: 5. This chain's CDR3 is CASSLGGTSGSTGELFF. The DNA of the CDR3 is TGTGCCAGCAGCTTAGGGGGGACTAGCGGATCCACCGGGGAGCTGTTTTTT. Full variable domain (outside the CDR3, taken from reference TRBV11-2 and TRBJ2-2): EAGVAQSPRYKIIEKRQSVAFWCNPISGHATLYWYQQILGQGPKLLIQFQNNGVVDDSQLPKDRFSAERLKGVDSTLKIQPAKLEDSAVYLCASSLGGTSGSTGELFFGEGSRLTVL.

The V and J genes are TRBV4-3 and TRBJ2-1, with D perhaps TRBD2 (5 bases). The CDR3 is made up of 15 amino acids. Germline V gene sequence: CDR1 LGHNA, CDR2 YSLEER. Trimming took 1 base from V and 1 from J, leaving 8 bases between them. The CDR3 sequence: CASSQGTGSYNEQFF. Here the CDR3 DNA reads TGCGCCAGCAGCCAAGGCACGGGGTCCTACAATGAGCAGTTCTTC.

In its sample, this clone was seen once. This chain connects TRBV6-4 to TRBJ2-2, with D possibly matching TRBD2 (6 bases). Trimming removed 3 bases at V and 2 bases at J, with 19 bases between. CDR3 length equals 18 residues. Germline CDR1 and CDR2: MRHNA and SNTAGT. The CDR3 is CASSEIPRGRPNTGELFF. CDR3 coding DNA: TGTGCCAGCAGTGAAATCCCTAGAGGGAGGCCCAACACCGGGGAGCTGTTTTTT.

This clone was seen just once. V gene TRBV7-2 combines with J gene TRBJ2-2; 7 bases agree with TRBD2. CDR1 SGHTA and CDR2 FQGNSA come from the germline V gene. The CDR3 length is 16 residues. The trim removed 5 bases at V and 6 bases at J, leaving 12 bases unmatched. Here the CDR3 reads CASSPTGLRGAGELFF. The CDR3 bases are TGTGCCAGCAGCCCGACGGGGTTACGGGGGGCCGGGGAGCTGTTTTTT. Full variable domain (remainder filled in from reference TRBV7-2 and TRBJ2-2): GAGVSQSPSNKVTEKGKDVELRCDPISGHTALYWYRQSLGQGLEFLIYFQGNSAPDKSGLPSDRFSAERTGGSVSTLTIQRTQQEDSAVYLCASSPTGLRGAGELFFGEGSRLTVL.

CDR3: CASSADRVETQYF. In DNA form, the CDR3 reads TGTGCCAGCAGCGCAGACAGAGTAGAGACCCAGTACTTC. The chain uses TRBV9 and TRBJ2-5, with D possibly TRBD1 on 5 matching bases. Trimming took 3 bases from V and 4 from J, leaving 10 bases between them. The germline gives CDR1 SGDLS, CDR2 YYNGEE. CDR3 length equals 13 residues.

This clone came up once. The chain links TRBV4-1 to TRBJ2-7; 10 bases are a match to TRBD1. V was clipped by 4 bases and J by 2 bases; unmatched bases: 5. The CDR3 sequence is 15 residues long. Germline V CDR1 and CDR2: MGHRA, YSYEKL. As DNA, the CDR3 is TGCGCCAGCAGCCGACCGGGACAGGGGCCCTACGAGCAGTACTTC. This gives the protein CASSRPGQGPYEQYF.

In this sample, this clone turned up a few times. The chain combines TRBV5-6 with TRBJ2-5, with D uncertain. The V end lost 3 bases, the J end lost 2 bases, and 14 bases lay between the germline ends. This CDR3 region has 15 residues. CDR1 and CDR2 (germline): SGHDT, YYEEEE. CDR3 sequence (DNA): TGTGCCAGCAGCTCCTCATACACACGTCAAGAGACCCAGTACTTC. It encodes CASSSSYTRQETQYF.

The chain links TRBV6-1 to TRBJ1-1; the D gene is possibly TRBD1 (5 bases). V was shortened by 6 bases and J by 3 bases, with 14 bases between the two germline ends. Per germline, CDR1 MNHNS and CDR2 SASEGT. There are 14 residues in the CDR3. The CDR3 DNA follows: TGTGCCAGCAGACAGGCCCAAGTTGACACTGAAGCTTTCTTT. Protein product: CASRQAQVDTEAFF.

The chain joins TRBV5-6 to TRBJ2-4; maybe TRBD1 (6 bases). Trimming pared 2 bases from V and 2 bases from J, leaving 14 bases between. Germline V gene sequence: CDR1 SGHDT, CDR2 YYEEEE. This CDR3 is built from 16 residues. CDR3 loop: CASSLTGTLSKNIQYF. CDR3 nucleotide sequence: TGTGCCAGCAGCTTAACAGGGACGCTTTCCAAAAACATTCAGTACTTC. The full variable domain, its missing parts supplied by reference TRBV5-6 and TRBJ2-4, is DAGVTQSPTHLIKTRGQQVTLRCSPKSGHDTVSWYQQALGQGPQFIFQYYEEEERQRGNFPDRFSGHQFPNYSSELNVNALLLGDSALYLCASSLTGTLSKNIQYFGAGTRLSVL.

V and J are TRBV30 and TRBJ2-5, with 10 nucleotides matching TRBD2. The CDR3 spans 16 residues. Germline CDR1 reads GTSNPN; CDR2 reads SVGIG (reference sequence). With 5 bases clipped from V and 5 bases from J, the junction kept 14 bases outside the gene matches. In DNA, the CDR3 is TGTGCCTGGGATCAAGCGGGAGGGCCGTTTTTTGAGACCCAGTACTTC. It codes for CAWDQAGGPFFETQYF.

The chain is built from TRBV27 and TRBJ1-4; D perhaps matches TRBD1 (6 bases). The CDR3 extends over 15 amino acids. Germline V gives CDR1 MNHEY, CDR2 SMNVEV (reference sequence). Trimming left V 3 bases short and J 5 bases short, with 13 bases between. The chain's CDR3 is CASSLWGRGNEKLFF. DNA for the CDR3: TGTGCCAGCAGTTTGTGGGGCAGGGGCAATGAAAAACTGTTTTTT.

The V call is TRBV5-5, the J call TRBJ2-3; 8 nucleotides match TRBD2. The length of the CDR3 is 16 residues. V dropped 3 bases and J dropped 2; count of bases not matched to a gene: 8. CDR1 is SGHKS and CDR2 is YYEKEE in the germline V gene (reference sequence). CDR3 coding DNA: TGTGCCAGCAGCTCACTAATAGCGGGATTCACAGATACGCAGTATTTT. The encoded protein is CASSSLIAGFTDTQYF.

CDR3 nucleotides: TGCGCCAGCAGCATGGACGGACAGGGGTACGAGCAGTACTTC. This sequence encodes CASSMDGQGYEQYF. The rearrangement joins TRBV5-1 to TRBJ2-5; 9 bases fit TRBD1. The end of the DNA is better explained by TRBJ2-7, so the J call may be wrong. This CDR3 is 14 amino acids long. Germline V CDR1 and CDR2: SGHRS, YFSETQ.

This clone was counted only a few times. The chain employs TRBV15 and TRBJ1-4; D is unresolved. The CDR3 runs to 16 residues. The germline V and J ends were trimmed by 2 bases and 1 base, with 11 bases remaining between them. Germline V gene lookup returns CDR1 LNHNV and CDR2 YYDKDF (reference sequence). The CDR3, as DNA: TGTGCCACCAGCAGATCTCGAGGTCTAACTAATGAAAAACTGTTTTTT. It yields the protein CATSRSRGLTNEKLFF. The full variable domain, its missing parts supplied by reference TRBV15 and TRBJ1-4, is DAMVIQNPRYQVTQFGKPVTLSCSQTLNHNVMYWYQQKSSQAPKLLFHYYDKDFNNEADTPDNFQSRRPNTSFCFLDIRSPGLGDTAMYLCATSRSRGLTNEKLFFGSGTQLSVL.

This clone has just a few counts. The genes are TRBV7-2 and TRBJ2-5; D uncertain. The CDR3 runs to 16 residues. Trimming took 2 bases from V and 2 from J, leaving 15 bases between them. Germline assignment: CDR1 SGHTA and CDR2 FQGNSA. The CDR3 nucleotides read TGTGCCAGCAGCTTAAGTCGGTCTTATGTTCAAGAGACCCAGTACTTC. It codes for CASSLSRSYVQETQYF.

The chain has TRBV30 and TRBJ1-5, with D perhaps TRBD1 (6 bases). Germline assignment: CDR1 GTSNPN and CDR2 SVGIG (reference sequence). The length of the CDR3 is 16 residues. The V end was cut by 0 bases, the J end by 7 bases, with 19 bases between. The CDR3 DNA reads as TGTGCCTGGAGTGTACCCCGGACAGCTAAATCCCAGCCCCAGCATTTT. Amino acids: CAWSVPRTAKSQPQHF.